The present entry profiles one T cell receptor beta chain with its context. Its antigen is as yet unknown. 60 Vbeta and 13 Jbeta primers were used in PCR. Using immunoSEQ multiplex PCR, the repertoire was profiled, and TCRdb retains in-frame clones only, with some absent. This sample has more than 95,000 clones; around 64% occur once, and the top ten carry 3% to 3.5%. This entry comes from a study of cytomegalovirus exposure and HLA in healthy donors. Across the study: Unique TCRs from HLA-typed donors, 75 million to 100 million of them, were held in an early data release. Notes on the study in general: Reportedly, TCR beta sequences accurately predicted HLA-A and HLA-B alleles in most subjects. Upon later analysis, TCR association rates were observed to vary by HLA locus, being highest for DRB1 and lowest for HLA-C.

Germline lookup yields CDR1 SGHDN and CDR2 FVKESK. Trimming took off 6 bases at V and 1 base at J, with 17 bases between the two ends. The CDR3 consists of 16 residues. At the time of sampling, donors were nominally healthy, though unrecorded immune exposures were likely. The chain is built from TRBV14 and TRBJ2-3, with D perhaps TRBD2 (7 bases). The sample consisted of PBMCs. This receptor was obtained from a man aged 55 to 69 in good health and CMV-seronegative. CDR3 coding DNA: TGTGCCAGCAGGACCAACAGGGACTACCGCACAGATACGCAGTATTTT. It codes for CASRTNRDYRTDTQYF.